These 28 T cell receptor beta chains share one sample of origin, sequenced in a study of cytomegalovirus exposure and HLA in healthy donors. Use of 60 Vbeta and 13 Jbeta primers characterized the PCR. Produced via immunoSEQ multiplex PCR; TCRdb's table is partial and in-frame only. The repertoire has over 150,000 clones, approximately 80% of them found once; the top ten carry about 7%. The material sequenced was PBMCs. Source of these receptors: a woman in her 30s in good health and CMV-seropositive.

In its sample, this clone was seen a few times. CDR3 nucleotides: TGTGCCAGCAGCCCGGGACAGGGGGCGGACGGCTACACCTTC. Translated, it gives CASSPGQGADGYTF. V and J are TRBV7-9 and TRBJ1-2, with 12 bases aligning to TRBD1. The CDR3 is made up of 14 amino acids. Germline V lookup: CDR1 SEHNR, CDR2 FQNEAQ (reference sequence). V lost 5 bases and J lost 8; bases outside the gene matches: 6.

The J gene is TRBJ2-5, the V gene TRBV14; D is undetermined. The end of the DNA is better explained by TRBJ2-7, so the J call may be wrong. This CDR3 has 12 amino acids. CDR1 is SGHDN, CDR2 FVKESK, per germline. The CDR3 reads CASSQSSYEQYF. In DNA, the CDR3 is TGTGCCAGCAGCCAAAGTTCTTACGAGCAGTACTTC.

The chain couples TRBV9 to TRBJ2-2, with D maybe TRBD2 (7 bases). V lost 3 bases and J 1 base, leaving 13 bases between the germline ends. This CDR3 is built from 16 residues. Germline CDR1 is SGDLS and CDR2 is YYNGEE. DNA of the CDR3: TGTGCCAGCAGCGACAAGGGGGGGCGGAACACCGGGGAGCTGTTTTTT. Protein: CASSDKGGRNTGELFF.

This clone was counted a few times. The gene calls are TRBV11-2 and TRBJ1-1; perhaps TRBD1 as D (6 bases). Per the germline V gene, CDR1 is SGHAT and CDR2 is FQNNGV. The length of the CDR3 is 15 residues. With 5 bases removed from V and 12 bases from J, the gap between germline ends came to 25 bases. In DNA form, the CDR3 reads TGTGCCAGCAGCCTCCATTCAGGGGCGTTTTCCCTACCTTTCTTT. It specifies CASSLHSGAFSLPFF.

J is TRBJ2-7 and V is TRBV6-6; TRBD1 might be the D (5 bases). The ends were cut back, 0 bases at V and 2 bases at J, with 5 bases in the middle. The CDR3 sequence is 13 residues long. Germline CDR1 and CDR2: MNHNY and SVGAGI (reference sequence). The CDR3: CASSYSGPYEQYF. The CDR3 DNA follows: TGTGCCAGCAGTTACTCGGGGCCCTACGAGCAGTACTTC.

This clone was counted between two and nine times. This chain connects TRBV7-9 to TRBJ2-3; 7 bases map to TRBD1. CDR1 and CDR2 (germline): SEHNR, FQNEAQ (reference sequence). The CDR3 runs 15 residues. V trimming: 0 bases; J trimming: 2 bases; junction bases outside the gene matches: 2. CDR3 amino acids: CASSLAGTDTDTQYF. CDR3 sequence (DNA): TGTGCCAGCAGCTTAGCCGGGACAGACACAGATACGCAGTATTTT.

The chain employs TRBV28 and TRBJ1-1; the match to TRBD1 covers 7 bases. CDR3 length equals 11 residues. In germline, CDR1 is MDHEN, CDR2 SYDVKM. J was trimmed by 11 bases and V by 3 bases; bases with no gene match: 3. The CDR3 protein is CASSLTGNAFF. The CDR3, as DNA: TGTGCCAGCAGTTTGACAGGGAATGCTTTCTTT. Using reference TRBV28 and TRBJ1-1 for the parts outside the CDR3, the full variable domain is DVKVTQSSRYLVKRTGEKVFLECVQDMDHENMFWYRQDPGLGLRLIYFSYDVKMKEKGDIPEGYSVSREKKERFSLILESASTNQTSMYLCASSLTGNAFFGQGTRLTVV.

V is TRBV10-2 and J is TRBJ2-7, with a tentative D call TRBD1 (5 bases). The ends were cut back, 7 bases at V and 2 bases at J, with 15 bases in the middle. Germline CDR1 WSHSY, CDR2 SAAADI. The CDR3 consists of 14 residues. The CDR3 DNA follows: TGCGCCAGCACCGACAGCTTACTTCCCTACGAGCAGTACTTC. This sequence encodes CASTDSLLPYEQYF.

The chain couples TRBV10-3 to TRBJ2-7; 7 bases fit TRBD1. Germline CDR1 ENHRY, CDR2 SYGVKD. This CDR3 spans 15 amino acids. With 7 bases clipped from V and 0 bases from J, the junction kept 9 bases outside the gene matches. The CDR3 nucleotides are TGTGCCATCAATCGCCCAGGGGGTAGCTCCTACGAGCAGTACTTC. This encodes CAINRPGGSSYEQYF.

The chain has TRBV27 and TRBJ2-2; 8 bases map to TRBD2. This CDR3 has 16 amino acids. Germline V gene lookup returns CDR1 MNHEY and CDR2 SMNVEV (reference sequence). V lost 3 bases to trimming and J lost 5 bases; unmatched junction nucleotides: 8. This CDR3 reads CASSLLGRGVTGELFF. DNA of the CDR3: TGTGCCAGCAGTTTGTTGGGGCGGGGGGTTACCGGGGAGCTGTTTTTT.

The chain couples TRBV6-5 to TRBJ1-1; D remains ambiguous. Per the germline V gene, CDR1 is MNHEY and CDR2 is SVGAGI. Trimming pared 4 bases from V and 4 bases from J, leaving 10 bases between. This CDR3 is 13 amino acids long. This chain's CDR3 is CASSSSGVTEAFF. DNA for the CDR3: TGTGCCAGCAGTTCAAGCGGGGTCACTGAAGCTTTCTTT.

The chain couples TRBV29-1 to TRBJ1-1; D is possibly TRBD1 (5 bases). The CDR3 sequence is 11 residues long. Germline-derived CDR1 and CDR2 are SQVTM and ANQGSEA. CDR3 DNA sequence: TGCAGTGGTAGGGGATCGGGTGAAGCTTTCTTT. Translating it yields CSGRGSGEAFF.

This clone was detected a few times. DNA for the CDR3: TGTGCCAGCAGCCCCTCCGGGGAGCTGTTTTTT. It translates to CASSPSGELFF. The genes are TRBV7-9 and TRBJ2-2; D not resolved. Trimming left V 5 bases short and J 6 bases short, with 4 bases between. Germline V gene sequence: CDR1 SEHNR, CDR2 FQNEAQ (reference sequence). The CDR3 length is 11 residues.

This clone was counted a few times. The gene calls are TRBV5-5 and TRBJ1-1; TRBD1 aligns across 8 bases. V was clipped by 1 base and J by 5 bases; unmatched bases: 7. Germline V CDR1 and CDR2: SGHKS, YYEKEE (reference sequence). This CDR3 comprises 15 residues. The CDR3 region is CASSLRTGGETEAFF. The CDR3 DNA follows: TGTGCCAGCAGCTTGCGTACAGGGGGTGAAACTGAAGCTTTCTTT. The complete variable domain, with remaining parts taken from reference TRBV5-5 and TRBJ1-1, reads DAGVTQSPTHLIKTRGQQVTLRCSPISGHKSVSWYQQVLGQGPQFIFQYYEKEERGRGNFPDRFSARQFPNYSSELNVNALLLGDSALYLCASSLRTGGETEAFFGQGTRLTVV.

The gene calls are TRBV7-2 and TRBJ2-2; the D is unclear. V shed 6 bases and J shed 2 bases, with 7 bases lying between them. In germline, CDR1 is SGHTA, CDR2 FQGNSA. The CDR3 runs to 13 residues. CDR3 in DNA: TGTGCCAGCAGGCTAATCAACACCGGGGAGCTGTTTTTT. It encodes CASRLINTGELFF.

There are a few counts of this clone. The chain combines TRBV7-3 with TRBJ1-4, with 7 bases aligning to TRBD1. The CDR3 covers 15 residues. V trimming: 2 bases; J trimming: 3 bases; junction bases outside the gene matches: 3. The germline gives CDR1 SGHTA, CDR2 FQGTGA. The CDR3 sequence is CASSLSGTANEKLFF. CDR3 nucleotides: TGTGCCAGCAGCTTATCAGGGACAGCTAATGAAAAACTGTTTTTT.

The rearrangement joins TRBV4-1 to TRBJ2-1; the match to TRBD2 covers 11 bases. V shed 4 bases, J shed 0 bases, and the junction held 5 bases outside the gene matches. This CDR3 contains 17 residues. Germline V gives CDR1 MGHRA, CDR2 YSYEKL. CDR3 DNA sequence: TGCGCCAGCAGCCGACTAGCGGGGTTCAGCTCCTACAATGAGCAGTTCTTC. Protein sequence: CASSRLAGFSSYNEQFF.

The chain has TRBV4-3 and TRBJ1-3; D uncertain. The germline V gene encodes CDR1 LGHNA and CDR2 YSLEER. The CDR3 is 15 residues long. V gave up 1 base and J gave up 4 bases, with 11 bases separating them. The CDR3 DNA follows: TGCGCCAGCAGCCAAGTTTACAGCATAGGAAACACCATATATTTT. Translated: CASSQVYSIGNTIYF.

This chain links TRBV5-4 with TRBJ2-3, with D possibly matching TRBD1 (7 bases). Germline-derived CDR1 and CDR2 are SGHNT and YYREEE (reference sequence). Deletions cut 3 bases from V and 5 bases from J, with 13 bases between. CDR3 size: 14 residues. DNA for the CDR3: TGTGCCAGCAGCTCGAGACAGGGAGGAGATACGCAGTATTTT. It encodes CASSSRQGGDTQYF.

V gene TRBV5-1 combines with J gene TRBJ1-2; 10 nucleotides line up with TRBD1. Germline trimming cut 3 bases from V and 3 bases from J; bases unmatched to any gene: 14. The CDR3 length is 18 residues. The germline CDR1 and CDR2 sequences are SGHRS and YFSETQ. The CDR3 is CASSSRSSRQGAYYGYTF. DNA for the CDR3: TGCGCCAGCAGCTCCCGTAGCTCTAGACAGGGGGCCTACTATGGCTACACCTTC.

The chain combines TRBV2 with TRBJ1-5; TRBD1 agrees at 7 bases. Trimming at V came to 0 bases and at J to 4 bases, leaving 18 bases not matched to a gene. The germline gives CDR1 SNHLY, CDR2 FYNNEI. This CDR3 is built from 20 residues. The CDR3 reads CASSEALEGARIGGNQPQHF. In DNA, the CDR3 is TGTGCCAGCAGTGAAGCGCTTGAGGGGGCGAGGATAGGTGGGAATCAGCCCCAGCATTTT.

The chain combines TRBV5-8 with TRBJ2-7, with D uncertain. Trimming removed 0 bases at V and 3 bases at J, with 7 bases between. Germline values: CDR1 SGHTS, CDR2 YDEGEE. The CDR3 is made up of 13 amino acids. The DNA for the CDR3 is TGTGCCAGCAGCTTGGAGGAGTTCTACGAGCAGTACTTC. Its translation is CASSLEEFYEQYF.

This clone was counted between two and nine times. This rearrangement joins TRBV7-9 to TRBJ1-2, with TRBD1 identical over 10 bases. Trimming at V came to 5 bases and at J to 4 bases, leaving 10 bases not matched to a gene. CDR3 length: 16 amino acids. Germline CDR1 reads SEHNR; CDR2 reads FQNEAQ (reference sequence). DNA for the CDR3: TGTGCCAGCAGCACCCGGACAGGGGGTACGATCTATGGCTACACCTTC. Translating it yields CASSTRTGGTIYGYTF.

The chain has TRBV29-1 and TRBJ2-2; D not certain. Germline CDR1 SQVTM, CDR2 ANQGSEA. The V gene lost 4 bases and the J gene lost 8 bases, with 20 bases spanning the gap. CDR3 length: 15 amino acids. CDR3 region: CSVAMSLTGSGELFF. The CDR3 DNA reads TGCAGCGTTGCGATGTCTCTAACTGGTAGTGGGGAGCTGTTTTTT.

This chain joins TRBV5-6 and TRBJ2-3; TRBD1 is a possible D gene (6 bases). Trimming removed 5 bases at V and 4 bases at J, with 20 bases between. This CDR3 comprises 16 residues. In germline, CDR1 is SGHDT, CDR2 YYEEEE. The CDR3 bases are TGTGCCAGCAGGGGAACCCGGGACAACAGTCCAGATACGCAGTATTTT. Encoded protein: CASRGTRDNSPDTQYF.

This sequence joins TRBV13 and TRBJ2-5; D is perhaps TRBD2 (5 bases). Germline V gene lookup returns CDR1 PRHDT and CDR2 FYEKMQ (reference sequence). The V and J ends lost 2 bases and 1 base respectively, with 11 bases between them. The CDR3 totals 15 residues. CDR3 in amino acids: CASSLYSDRQETQYF. The CDR3 DNA reads TGTGCCAGCAGCTTATATAGCGACCGCCAAGAGACCCAGTACTTC.

This chain joins TRBV30 and TRBJ1-5; tentatively, D is TRBD1 (5 bases). The CDR3 spans 13 residues. The V gene lost 5 bases and the J gene lost 7 bases, with 15 bases spanning the gap. Germline-derived CDR1 and CDR2 are GTSNPN and SVGIG (reference sequence). CDR3 in amino acids: CAWAIQGGQPQHF. CDR3 nucleotide sequence: TGTGCCTGGGCAATCCAGGGAGGGCAGCCCCAGCATTTT.

This clone was picked up a small number of times. The chain links TRBV5-4 to TRBJ1-6; 8 bases match TRBD1. CDR1 is SGHNT and CDR2 is YYREEE in the germline V gene (reference sequence). Germline trimming cut 5 bases from V and 6 bases from J; bases unmatched to any gene: 7. This CDR3 region has 15 residues. The CDR3 sequence: CASRPGQGLNSPLHF. In nucleotides, the CDR3 is TGTGCCAGCAGGCCAGGACAGGGACTTAATTCACCCCTCCACTTT.